The 24 T cell receptor beta chains in this list originate from one sample, sequenced in a study of T cell responses to AZD1222 COVID-19 vaccine (dated by TCRdb to the early 2020s). Sample time point, as interpreted from the label and publication: baseline before first vaccination. Library creation used the immunoSEQ multiplex PCR assay. The table was pulled from immuneACCESS by TCRdb, which kept in-frame rearrangements only. Such tables lose some clones; where checked, under half of the loss comes from unresolved V genes, and the rest has no known cause. For this sample the table gives roughly 130,000 clones, of which 88% were detected only once. The top ten clones comprise roughly 8% of the sample. This sample comprised peripheral blood, obtained on day 0 of AZD1222 vaccination. The receptors were gathered from an adult in good health.

This clone was detected only once. This chain links TRBV5-4 with TRBJ2-6, with 9 bases that match TRBD2. The V segment lost 0 bases and the J segment 1 base; nucleotides outside the gene matches: 2. This CDR3 is built from 17 residues. In germline, CDR1 is SGHNT, CDR2 YYREEE (reference sequence). CDR3: CASSLASGVSGANVLTF. CDR3 nucleotides: TGTGCCAGCAGCTTGGCTAGCGGGGTTTCTGGGGCCAACGTCCTGACTTTC.

The CDR3 is CASSVRGRVQETQYF. The CDR3 DNA sequence: TGTGCCAGCAGCGTAAGGGGACGGGTACAAGAGACCCAGTACTTC. The chain uses TRBV11-2 and TRBJ2-5; D possibly matches TRBD1 or TRBD2 (5 bases each). Germline V lookup: CDR1 SGHAT, CDR2 FQNNGV. The CDR3 is 15 residues long. The V and J ends lost 5 bases and 2 bases respectively, with 15 bases between them.

The rearrangement uses TRBV5-1 and TRBJ1-2; D may be TRBD1 (5 bases). Per germline, CDR1 SGHRS and CDR2 YFSETQ. CDR3 length: 14 residues. Trimming took off 3 bases at V and 4 bases at J, with 13 bases between the two ends. The CDR3 is CASSSGPGGYGYTF. Here the CDR3 DNA reads TGCGCCAGCAGCTCGGGACCGGGGGGCTATGGCTACACCTTC.

The J gene is TRBJ1-2, the V gene TRBV5-1; 9 bases agree with TRBD1. The trim removed 5 bases at V and 7 bases at J, leaving 9 bases unmatched. Germline values: CDR1 SGHRS, CDR2 YFSETQ. The length of the CDR3 is 14 residues. The CDR3: CASREGQGLSGYTF. The CDR3 DNA reads TGCGCCAGCAGGGAGGGACAGGGCCTATCTGGCTACACCTTC.

This chain joins TRBV5-6 and TRBJ1-5; perhaps TRBD1 as D (6 bases). Trimming took 4 bases from V and 3 from J, leaving 11 bases between them. There are 14 residues in the CDR3. Per the germline V gene, CDR1 is SGHDT and CDR2 is YYEEEE. This CDR3 is CASSLRGNNQPQHF. The CDR3 bases are TGTGCCAGCAGCCTAAGGGGGAACAATCAGCCCCAGCATTTT.

V gene TRBV9 combines with J gene TRBJ1-6; D unresolved. CDR1 and CDR2 from the germline V gene are SGDLS and YYNGEE. Trimming took 0 bases from V and 10 from J, leaving 8 bases between them. The CDR3 consists of 13 residues. The CDR3 DNA reads TGTGCCAGCAGCGTAGCTACTGGGTCACCCCTCCACTTT. This translates into CASSVATGSPLHF.

V usage is TRBV18 and J usage is TRBJ2-3; 9 bases align to TRBD2. There are 16 residues in the CDR3. Germline assignment: CDR1 KGHSH and CDR2 LQKENI. Trimming took 1 base from V and 2 from J; bases not matched to a gene: 4. CDR3 nucleotides: TGTGCCAGCTCACCACGGGAGCGGGGGGCCACAGATACGCAGTATTTT. Its translation: CASSPRERGATDTQYF.

The chain is built from TRBV4-1 and TRBJ1-5, with 7 positions matching TRBD1. The V segment lost 4 bases and the J segment 0 bases; nucleotides outside the gene matches: 6. Per the germline V gene, CDR1 is MGHRA and CDR2 is YSYEKL. The CDR3 has 16 residues. CDR3 coding DNA: TGCGCCAGCAGCCGTCAGGAGGGGGCTAGCAATCAGCCCCAGCATTTT. Translating it yields CASSRQEGASNQPQHF.

V is TRBV7-2 and J is TRBJ2-6, with TRBD1 matching over 8 bases. Germline values: CDR1 SGHTA, CDR2 FQGNSA. Trimming took 1 base from V and 8 from J; bases not matched to a gene: 1. The CDR3 covers 14 residues. CDR3 loop: CASSLGTGTNVLTF. In DNA form, the CDR3 reads TGTGCCAGCAGCTTAGGGACAGGGACCAACGTCCTGACTTTC.

The V and J genes are TRBV18 and TRBJ2-1; TRBD2 might be the D (5 bases). From germline, CDR1 is KGHSH and CDR2 LQKENI. The V gene lost 0 bases and the J gene lost 5 bases, with 11 bases spanning the gap. The CDR3 is 15 residues long. The CDR3 bases are TGTGCCAGCTCACCACCAGGAGGAGGACACAATGAGCAGTTCTTC. Its translation: CASSPPGGGHNEQFF.

The chain links TRBV18 to TRBJ1-4; tentative D call: TRBD1 (5 bases). This CDR3 region has 16 residues. The germline CDR1 and CDR2 sequences are KGHSH and LQKENI. Trimming left V 3 bases short and J 0 bases short, with 11 bases between. This chain's CDR3 is CASSPAYRSTNEKLFF. The CDR3 DNA sequence: TGTGCCAGCTCACCCGCCTACAGGTCAACTAATGAAAAACTGTTTTTT.

The chain joins TRBV5-4 to TRBJ1-2; 7 bases match TRBD1. Trimming at V came to 4 bases and at J to 3 bases, leaving 6 bases not matched to a gene. The CDR3 covers 14 residues. Germline CDR1 and CDR2: SGHNT and YYREEE (reference sequence). Here the CDR3 reads CASSRDSVDYGYTF. The CDR3 DNA is TGTGCCAGCAGCCGGGACAGTGTCGACTATGGCTACACCTTC.

The chain combines TRBV5-1 with TRBJ1-4; D perhaps matches TRBD1 (6 bases). Trimming shortened V by 2 bases and J by 2 bases, and 10 bases separated the two germline ends. Germline V gene data show CDR1 as SGHRS and CDR2 as YFSETQ. This CDR3 is 15 amino acids long. CDR3 in DNA: TGCGCCAGCAGCTTACAGGGTACGACTAATGAAAAACTGTTTTTT. It codes for CASSLQGTTNEKLFF.

This clone appeared a few times. The gene calls are TRBV11-2 and TRBJ2-2, with TRBD2 matching over 8 bases. Losses at the gene ends were 7 bases for V and 6 bases for J; bases not matched to a gene: 7. Germline CDR1 reads SGHAT; CDR2 reads FQNNGV. The CDR3 runs to 14 residues. The CDR3 bases are TGTGCCAGCAACAGACTAGCGATTCCCGGGGAGCTGTTTTTT. This encodes CASNRLAIPGELFF.

The chain employs TRBV11-2 and TRBJ1-6; D uncertain. This CDR3 comprises 15 residues. Germline V CDR1 and CDR2: SGHAT, FQNNGV. With 5 bases removed from V and 4 bases from J, the gap between germline ends came to 12 bases. CDR3: CASSPQETYNSPLHF. CDR3 sequence (DNA): TGTGCCAGCAGCCCCCAGGAGACTTATAATTCACCCCTCCACTTT.

V is TRBV5-1 and J is TRBJ2-1; 11 nucleotides agree with TRBD1. The CDR3 consists of 18 residues. CDR1 is SGHRS and CDR2 is YFSETQ in the germline V gene. With 0 bases clipped from V and 3 bases from J, the junction kept 8 bases outside the gene matches. CDR3 DNA sequence: TGCGCCAGCAGCTTGGTTAGGACAGGGGGCCTTAGCTACAATGAGCAGTTCTTC. As protein: CASSLVRTGGLSYNEQFF. The full variable domain, its missing parts supplied by reference TRBV5-1 and TRBJ2-1, is KAGVTQTPRYLIKTRGQQVTLSCSPISGHRSVSWYQQTPGQGLQFLFEYFSETQRNKGNFPGRFSGRQFSNSRSEMNVSTLELGDSALYLCASSLVRTGGLSYNEQFFGPGTRLTVL.

This chain links TRBV18 with TRBJ2-7; 9 positions match TRBD1. Per germline, CDR1 KGHSH and CDR2 LQKENI. V lost 3 bases and J lost 0; bases outside the gene matches: 3. This CDR3 has 15 residues. The CDR3 region has the DNA TGTGCCAGCTCACCCGCGACAGGGGGCTCCTACGAGCAGTACTTC. Translated, it gives CASSPATGGSYEQYF.

The chain has TRBV19 and TRBJ1-1; no reliable D call. V dropped 5 bases and J dropped 0 bases, with 10 bases sitting between them. CDR1 is LNHDA and CDR2 is SQIVND in the germline V gene (reference sequence). The CDR3 runs to 14 residues. CDR3 sequence (DNA): TGTGCCAGTAGTCCGACCCGACTGAACACTGAAGCTTTCTTT. This gives the protein CASSPTRLNTEAFF.

This clone was seen once. This chain connects TRBV6-5 to TRBJ1-1; D remains unclear. The CDR3 has 14 amino acids. V was pared by 0 bases and J by 1 base, with 6 bases between. CDR1 and CDR2 from the germline V gene are MNHEY and SVGAGI. CDR3 residues: CASSYSQSNTEAFF. CDR3 nucleotide sequence: TGTGCCAGCAGTTACTCTCAGTCGAACACTGAAGCTTTCTTT.

There are a few counts of this clone. The chain combines TRBV7-2 with TRBJ2-7; 11 positions match TRBD2. The length of the CDR3 is 14 residues. Trimming removed 2 bases from V and 7 bases from J; junction bases left unmatched: 4. Germline V lookup: CDR1 SGHTA, CDR2 FQGNSA. The DNA for the CDR3 is TGTGCCAGCAGCTTACTAGCGGGAGGAAGGGAGCAGTACTTC. Translated: CASSLLAGGREQYF.

The chain uses TRBV2 and TRBJ1-2; the match to TRBD1 covers 10 bases. Looked up from germline, CDR1 is SNHLY and CDR2 is FYNNEI. Losses at the gene ends were 4 bases for V and 7 bases for J; bases not matched to a gene: 0. This CDR3 is built from 12 residues. CDR3 in DNA: TGTGCCAGCAGTGGGACAGGGGGTGGCTACACCTTC. Translated: CASSGTGGGYTF.

The chain is built from TRBV6-4 and TRBJ2-7; possibly TRBD2 for D (10 bases). This CDR3 has 18 residues. Deletions cut 7 bases from V and 1 base from J, with 26 bases between. In germline, CDR1 is MRHNA, CDR2 SNTAGT. The CDR3 is CASIDRGASGSNSYEQYF. The CDR3 DNA follows: TGTGCCAGCATAGACAGGGGGGCTAGCGGGAGTAATTCCTACGAGCAGTACTTC.

The chain uses TRBV7-9 and TRBJ2-7, with 8 bases matching TRBD1. The germline CDR1 and CDR2 sequences are SEHNR and FQNEAQ (reference sequence). The CDR3 runs to 13 residues. J was trimmed by 7 bases and V by 7 bases; bases with no gene match: 9. The CDR3 loop is CASTSDRAREQYF. DNA for the CDR3: TGTGCCAGCACGTCGGACAGGGCGAGGGAGCAGTACTTC.

The chain uses TRBV5-1 and TRBJ2-3, with 8 bases lining up with TRBD1. V gave up 3 bases and J gave up 1 base; unmatched junction bases: 10. Germline V CDR1 and CDR2: SGHRS, YFSETQ. The length of the CDR3 is 17 residues. CDR3 nucleotides: TGCGCCAGCAGCTCAGGACAGGGAATAATGGGCACAGATACGCAGTATTTT. Translation gives CASSSGQGIMGTDTQYF.